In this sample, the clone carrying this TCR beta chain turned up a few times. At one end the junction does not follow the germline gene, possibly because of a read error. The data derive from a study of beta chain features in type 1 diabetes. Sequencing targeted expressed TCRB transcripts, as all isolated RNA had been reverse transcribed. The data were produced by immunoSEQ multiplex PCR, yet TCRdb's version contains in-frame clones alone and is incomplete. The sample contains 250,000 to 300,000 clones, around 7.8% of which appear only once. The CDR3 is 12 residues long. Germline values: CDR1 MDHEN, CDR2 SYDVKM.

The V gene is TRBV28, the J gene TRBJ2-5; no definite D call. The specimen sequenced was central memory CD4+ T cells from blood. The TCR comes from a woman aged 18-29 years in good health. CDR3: CASSSPQETRYF. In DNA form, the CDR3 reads TGTGCCAGCAGCTCACCGCAAGAGACCCGGTACTTC.